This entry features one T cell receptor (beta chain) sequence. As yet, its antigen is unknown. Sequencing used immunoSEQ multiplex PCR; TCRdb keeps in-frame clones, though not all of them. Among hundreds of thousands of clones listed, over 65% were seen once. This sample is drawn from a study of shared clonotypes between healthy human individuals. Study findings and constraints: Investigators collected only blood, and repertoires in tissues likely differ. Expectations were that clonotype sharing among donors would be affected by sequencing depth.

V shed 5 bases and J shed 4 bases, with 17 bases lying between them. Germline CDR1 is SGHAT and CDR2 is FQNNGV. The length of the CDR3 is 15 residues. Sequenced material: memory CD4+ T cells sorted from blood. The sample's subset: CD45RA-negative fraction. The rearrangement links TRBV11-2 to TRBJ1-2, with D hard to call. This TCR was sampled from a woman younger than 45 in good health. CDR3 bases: TGTGCCAGCAGCCCTCGCGGCAGTACAATCTATGGCTACACCTTC. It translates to CASSPRGSTIYGYTF. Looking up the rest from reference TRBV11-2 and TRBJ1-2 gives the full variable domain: EAGVAQSPRYKIIEKRQSVAFWCNPISGHATLYWYQQILGQGPKLLIQFQNNGVVDDSQLPKDRFSAERLKGVDSTLKIQPAKLEDSAVYLCASSPRGSTIYGYTFGSGTRLTVV.